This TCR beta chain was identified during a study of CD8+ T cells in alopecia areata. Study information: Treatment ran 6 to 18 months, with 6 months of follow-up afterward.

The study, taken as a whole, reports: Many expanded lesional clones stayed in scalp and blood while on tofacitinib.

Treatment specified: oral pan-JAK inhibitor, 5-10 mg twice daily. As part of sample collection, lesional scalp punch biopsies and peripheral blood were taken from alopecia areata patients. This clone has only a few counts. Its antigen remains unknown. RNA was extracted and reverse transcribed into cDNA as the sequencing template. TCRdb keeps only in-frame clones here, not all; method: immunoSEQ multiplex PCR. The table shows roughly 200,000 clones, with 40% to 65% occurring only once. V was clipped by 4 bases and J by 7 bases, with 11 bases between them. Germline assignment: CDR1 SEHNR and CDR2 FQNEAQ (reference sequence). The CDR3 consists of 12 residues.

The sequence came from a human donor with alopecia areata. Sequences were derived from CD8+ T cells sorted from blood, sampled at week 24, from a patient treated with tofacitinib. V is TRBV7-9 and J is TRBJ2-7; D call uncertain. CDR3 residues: CASSSRVGEQYF. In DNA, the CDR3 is TGTGCCAGCAGCTCCCGGGTGGGGGAGCAGTACTTC.